This TCR beta chain was captured by sequencing in a study of post-analysis software for immune sequencing data. Study-level results: Relative to controls, patients with multiple sclerosis showed significantly lower normalized Chao1 diversity.

The TCR beta cDNA libraries carried unique molecular identifiers. TCRdb analysed the PCR reads with MiXCR anew, one entry per CDR3 protein. The sample includes 700,000 to 800,000 distinct CDR3 sequences, about 27% of them seen just once. A note on this clonotype: Antigen: not known.

The sequenced sample was blood. This receptor was identified in a girl aged 5 to 17 with multiple sclerosis.

The CDR3 DNA reads TGTGCCAGCAGCTTAGCACCTAGCGGCTACGAGCAGTACTTC. This translates into CASSLAPSGYEQYF. The chain is built from TRBV7-2 and TRBJ2-7; 7 positions match TRBD2. The germline V gene has CDR1 SGHTA and CDR2 FQGNSA. V shed 0 bases, J shed 3 bases, and the junction held 2 bases outside the gene matches. The CDR3 is 14 residues long.